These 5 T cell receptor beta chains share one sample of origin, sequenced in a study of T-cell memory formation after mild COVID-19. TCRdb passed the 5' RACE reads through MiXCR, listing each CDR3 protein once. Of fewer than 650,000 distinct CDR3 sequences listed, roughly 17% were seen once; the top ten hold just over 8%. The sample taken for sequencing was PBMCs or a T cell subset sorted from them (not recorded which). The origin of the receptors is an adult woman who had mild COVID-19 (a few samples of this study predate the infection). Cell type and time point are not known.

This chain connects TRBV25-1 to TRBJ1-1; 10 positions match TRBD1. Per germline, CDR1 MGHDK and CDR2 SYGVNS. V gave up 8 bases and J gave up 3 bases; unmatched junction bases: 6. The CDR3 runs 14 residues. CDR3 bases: TGTGCCAGCGGGGGACAGGGGACGTACACTGAAGCTTTCTTT. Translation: CASGGQGTYTEAFF.

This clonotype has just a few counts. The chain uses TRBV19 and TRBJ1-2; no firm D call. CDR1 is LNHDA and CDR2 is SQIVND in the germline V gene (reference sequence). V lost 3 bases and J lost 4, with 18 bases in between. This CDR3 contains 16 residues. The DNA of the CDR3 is TGTGCCAGTAGTATCCTCCTCTATACGGGCAGCTATGGCTACACCTTC. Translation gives CASSILLYTGSYGYTF. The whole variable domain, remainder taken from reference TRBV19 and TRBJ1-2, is DGGITQSPKYLFRKEGQNVTLSCEQNLNHDAMYWYRQDPGQGLRLIYYSQIVNDFQKGDIAEGYSVSREKKESFPLTVTSAQKNPTAFYLCASSILLYTGSYGYTFGSGTRLTVV.

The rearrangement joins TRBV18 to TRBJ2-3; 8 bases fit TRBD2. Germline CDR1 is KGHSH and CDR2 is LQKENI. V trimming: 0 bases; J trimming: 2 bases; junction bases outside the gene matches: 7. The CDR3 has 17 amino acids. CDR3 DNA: TGTGCCAGCTCACCACCGGGCAGCGGGAGTCTCACAGATACGCAGTATTTT. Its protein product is CASSPPGSGSLTDTQYF.

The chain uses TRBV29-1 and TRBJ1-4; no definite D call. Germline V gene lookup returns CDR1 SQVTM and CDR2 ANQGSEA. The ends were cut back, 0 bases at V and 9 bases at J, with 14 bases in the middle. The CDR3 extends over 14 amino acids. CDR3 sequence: CSVEDRGVGKKLFF. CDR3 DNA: TGCAGCGTTGAAGATCGAGGAGTGGGGAAAAAACTGTTTTTT.

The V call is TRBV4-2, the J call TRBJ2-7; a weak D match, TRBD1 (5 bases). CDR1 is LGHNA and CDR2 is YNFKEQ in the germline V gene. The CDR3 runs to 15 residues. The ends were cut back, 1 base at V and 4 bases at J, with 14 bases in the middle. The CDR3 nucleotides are TGTGCCAGCAGCCAAGCGTGGACACCAGAATACGAGCAGTACTTC. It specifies CASSQAWTPEYEQYF.